The present T cell receptor (beta chain) was sequenced within a study of cytomegalovirus exposure and HLA in healthy donors. Both 60 Vbeta primers and 13 Jbeta primers went into the PCR. The repertoire was sequenced with immunoSEQ multiplex PCR; TCRdb's copy has only in-frame clones and lacks some. The sample lists about 170,000 clones; approximately 84% were seen once. Deletions cut 4 bases from V and 0 bases from J, with 8 bases between. CDR3 length: 14 amino acids. CDR1 and CDR2 (germline): SGHNT, YYREEE (reference sequence). The rearrangement joins TRBV5-4 to TRBJ1-5; possibly TRBD1 for D (6 bases). The specimen was PBMCs. This sequence originates from a woman between 50 and 59 years old in good health and CMV-seropositive. The CDR3 region is CASSTQGSNQPQHF. CDR3 nucleotide sequence: TGTGCCAGCAGCACACAGGGTAGCAATCAGCCCCAGCATTTT.